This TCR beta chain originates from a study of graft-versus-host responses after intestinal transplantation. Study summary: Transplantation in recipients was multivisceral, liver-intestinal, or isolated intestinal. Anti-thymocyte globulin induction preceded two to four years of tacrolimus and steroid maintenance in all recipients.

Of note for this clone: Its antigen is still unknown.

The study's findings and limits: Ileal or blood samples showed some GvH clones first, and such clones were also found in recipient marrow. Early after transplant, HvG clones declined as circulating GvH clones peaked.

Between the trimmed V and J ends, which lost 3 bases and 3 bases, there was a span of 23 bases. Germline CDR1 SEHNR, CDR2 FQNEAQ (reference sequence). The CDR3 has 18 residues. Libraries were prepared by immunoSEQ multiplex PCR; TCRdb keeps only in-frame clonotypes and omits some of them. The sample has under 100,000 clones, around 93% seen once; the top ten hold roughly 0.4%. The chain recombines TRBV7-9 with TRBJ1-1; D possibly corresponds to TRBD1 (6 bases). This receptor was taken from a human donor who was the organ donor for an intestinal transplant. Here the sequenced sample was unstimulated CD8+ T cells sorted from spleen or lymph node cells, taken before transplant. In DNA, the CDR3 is TGTGCCAGCAGCTTCATCGGTCGGGGGGCCAACGGGGACACTGAAGCTTTCTTT. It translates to CASSFIGRGANGDTEAFF.